Listed here are 24 T cell receptor beta chains from one sample, sequenced in a study of T cells in Graves' hyperthyroidism and ophthalmopathy. TCR beta CDR3 regions were amplified from RNA transcripts. An initial round of RT-PCR targeting the TCR CDR3 relied on the HTBI primer set. TCRdb analysed the multiplex PCR reads with MiXCR anew, one entry per CDR3 protein. The sample holds 540,000 or so distinct CDR3 sequences, around 45% seen once. Material for sequencing was peripheral blood or thyroid tissue (not recorded which). These receptors were taken from an adult woman with Graves' disease, either hyperthyroidism or ophthalmopathy (not recorded which).

This clonotype occurred many times. The V and J genes are TRBV12-3 or TRBV12-4 and TRBJ1-4; the D is unclear. The CDR3 length is 13 residues. Deletions cut 6 bases from V and 8 bases from J, with 13 bases between. The CDR3 is CASSQGRSEKLFF. Written as DNA, the CDR3 is TGTGCCAGCAGCCAAGGGAGGTCAGAAAAACTGTTTTTT.

This clonotype has at least ten counts. The V gene is TRBV13, the J gene TRBJ2-2, with D maybe TRBD1 (6 bases). The CDR3 consists of 17 residues. The V gene's germline CDR1 is PRHDT and CDR2 FYEKMQ (reference sequence). V lost 4 bases to trimming and J lost 3 bases, with 18 bases between them. The CDR3 DNA sequence: TGTGCCAGCAGCTCTACATCCCGGGACACGTACACCGGGGAGCTGTTTTTT. It is translated as CASSSTSRDTYTGELFF. Supplemented by reference TRBV13 and TRBJ2-2, the full variable domain reads AAGVIQSPRHLIKEKRETATLKCYPIPRHDTVYWYQQGPGQDPQFLISFYEKMQSDKGSIPDRFSAQQFSDYHSELNMSSLELGDSALYFCASSSTSRDTYTGELFFGEGSRLTVL.

Of note for this clonotype: The CDR3 carries no conserved terminal phenylalanine or tryptophan, so it likely arises from a read error. The DNA is left out, because the CDR3 cannot be placed on it with certainty; the CDR3 is given as TCRdb lists it. This chain uses TRBV5-1 with TRBJ2-6. The length of the CDR3 is 8 amino acids, counting both ends. The V gene's germline CDR1 is SGHRS and CDR2 YFSETQ. CDR3 in amino acids: CASSYPTS.

The V gene is TRBV7-2, the J gene TRBJ1-1, with no clear D. Per germline, CDR1 SGHTA and CDR2 FQGNSA. The V and J ends lost 5 bases and 6 bases respectively, with 13 bases between them. The CDR3 extends over 13 amino acids. The CDR3 is CASSILAGAEAFF. The CDR3 nucleotides are TGTGCCAGCAGCATCCTAGCGGGAGCTGAAGCTTTCTTT.

This clonotype was recorded once. One end of the junction varies from germline; a read error may be responsible. The V and J genes are TRBV4-1 and TRBJ2-5; the D is unclear. The CDR3 consists of 11 residues. Germline assignment: CDR1 MGHRA and CDR2 YSYEKL. CDR3 loop: CASFYQETQYF. The CDR3 region has the DNA TGTGCCAGCTTCTACCAAGAGACCCAGTACTTC.

This clonotype was seen ten or more times. This sequence joins TRBV12-3 or TRBV12-4 and TRBJ2-6; D gene ambiguous. This CDR3 spans 15 amino acids. V was trimmed by 6 bases and J by 0 bases, leaving 9 bases between them. The CDR3 here is CASRDLDSGANVLTF. DNA for the CDR3: TGTGCCAGCAGAGACCTGGACTCTGGGGCCAACGTCCTGACTTTC.

This clonotype was seen just once. The genes are TRBV2 and TRBJ1-5; D not resolved. This CDR3 is 10 amino acids long. Germline values: CDR1 SNHLY, CDR2 FYNNEI. V was cut by 4 bases and J by 11 bases, with 6 bases left in between. The CDR3 nucleotides are TGTGCCAGCAGTGGTTTGGCCCAGCATTTT. It codes for CASSGLAQHF.

Many counts were recorded for this clonotype. V is TRBV5-1 and J is TRBJ1-4; perhaps TRBD1 as D (6 bases). Germline V lookup: CDR1 SGHRS, CDR2 YFSETQ. The CDR3 covers 14 residues. Trimming stripped 3 bases from V and 5 bases from J, with 11 bases between. The CDR3 reads CASSSDSTNEKLFF. CDR3 in DNA: TGCGCCAGCAGCTCGGACAGCACAAATGAAAAACTGTTTTTT. The full variable domain, in which reference TRBV5-1 and TRBJ1-4 provide the parts outside the CDR3, is KAGVTQTPRYLIKTRGQQVTLSCSPISGHRSVSWYQQTPGQGLQFLFEYFSETQRNKGNFPGRFSGRQFSNSRSEMNVSTLELGDSALYLCASSSDSTNEKLFFGSGTQLSVL.

This clonotype was seen repeatedly, ten times or more. The genes are TRBV7-2 and TRBJ2-7, with TRBD1 matching 7 bases. Germline V gene lookup returns CDR1 SGHTA and CDR2 FQGNSA. The V gene end was trimmed by 5 bases and the J gene end by 4 bases; junction bases not matched to a gene: 5. CDR3 length: 13 amino acids. The CDR3 sequence: CASSDGQAYEQYF. CDR3 bases: TGTGCCAGCAGCGATGGACAGGCTTACGAGCAGTACTTC.

This chain links TRBV10-3 with TRBJ2-5; either TRBD1 or TRBD2 may fit D (5 bases each). Between the trimmed V and J ends, which lost 2 bases and 13 bases, there was a span of 23 bases. This CDR3 is 15 amino acids long. Germline V gives CDR1 ENHRY, CDR2 SYGVKD. The CDR3 region has the DNA TGTGCCATCAGTGAGGAGGGGATGATGGAACCCAAGTTGTACTTC. It translates to CAISEEGMMEPKLYF.

A remark on this clonotype: Since no conserved phenylalanine or tryptophan closes the CDR3, a read error is the likely cause. The rearrangement links TRBV7-2 to TRBJ2-7; a possible D gene is TRBD2 (5 bases). The CDR3 extends over 15 amino acids. Germline V gene lookup returns CDR1 SGHTA and CDR2 FQGNSA. V was trimmed by 5 bases and J by 7 bases, leaving 21 bases between them. The CDR3 region is CASSLPGRTDFEQYL. Here the CDR3 DNA reads TGTGCCAGCAGCCTACCCGGACGGACTGACTTTGAGCAGTACCTC.

Ten or more counts support this clonotype. V usage is TRBV27 and J usage is TRBJ1-2; no firm D call. The CDR3 contains 13 residues. Germline CDR1 is MNHEY and CDR2 is SMNVEV (reference sequence). The ends were cut back, 6 bases at V and 1 base at J, with 9 bases in the middle. In DNA form, the CDR3 reads TGTGCCAGCAGCCAGGACCTTAACTATGGCTACACCTTC. Residues: CASSQDLNYGYTF.

This clonotype was seen ten or more times. This chain uses TRBV2 with TRBJ1-5, with 9 bases identical to TRBD1. V gave up 6 bases and J gave up 6 bases; unmatched junction bases: 6. Germline-derived CDR1 and CDR2 are SNHLY and FYNNEI. This CDR3 comprises 14 residues. CDR3 nucleotides: TGTGCCAGCAGCGAACAGGGGGCTGGTCAGCCCCAGCATTTT. Its protein product is CASSEQGAGQPQHF.

There are many counts of this clonotype. The chain couples TRBV14 to TRBJ1-4, with D possibly matching TRBD1 (5 bases). CDR3 size: 15 residues. Germline values: CDR1 SGHDN, CDR2 FVKESK. V was pared by 3 bases and J by 5 bases, with 13 bases between. DNA for the CDR3: TGTGCCAGCAGCCAGGGTTCAGGGAACAATGAAAAACTGTTTTTT. Translation: CASSQGSGNNEKLFF.

The sample holds many counts of this clonotype. This rearrangement joins TRBV5-1 to TRBJ2-6; TRBD1 matches 7 bases. V was pared by 9 bases and J by 1 base, with 4 bases of the junction left unmatched. The CDR3 extends over 14 amino acids. Germline CDR1 and CDR2: SGHRS and YFSETQ. The CDR3 nucleotides are TGCGCCAACGAACAGGGGTCTGGGGCCAACGTCCTGACTTTC. Translation gives CANEQGSGANVLTF.

The chain has TRBV2 and TRBJ1-1, with D perhaps TRBD1 (6 bases). Germline CDR1 SNHLY, CDR2 FYNNEI. V was pared by 8 bases and J by 4 bases, with 14 bases between. The CDR3 length is 13 residues. The CDR3 protein is CASQQGGATEAFF. CDR3 nucleotides: TGTGCCAGCCAACAGGGAGGGGCCACTGAAGCTTTCTTT.

This sequence joins TRBV19 and TRBJ2-7; the match to TRBD1 covers 12 bases. CDR3 length equals 16 residues. Unmatched junction bases numbered 11, after V lost 5 bases and J lost 6 bases. The V gene's germline CDR1 is LNHDA and CDR2 SQIVND (reference sequence). CDR3 DNA sequence: TGTGCCAGTAGTCAAAATCCGGGACAGGGGGCGGCCGAGCAGTACTTC. Amino acids: CASSQNPGQGAAEQYF.

The V call is TRBV5-6, the J call TRBJ1-1, with 7 nucleotides matching TRBD1. V dropped 7 bases and J dropped 3; count of bases not matched to a gene: 9. CDR1 and CDR2 from the germline V gene are SGHDT and YYEEEE. There are 14 residues in the CDR3. This chain's CDR3 is CASHFGTEDTEAFF. The CDR3 bases are TGTGCCAGCCACTTTGGGACAGAGGACACTGAAGCTTTCTTT.

This clonotype came up a few times. J is TRBJ1-4 and V is TRBV29-1; D ambiguous. Germline CDR1 and CDR2: SQVTM and ANQGSEA. V lost 0 bases, J lost 0 bases, and 11 bases lay in between. The CDR3 contains 16 residues. For the CDR3, the DNA is TGCAGCGTTGAAGACTTCTCCACCGCAACTAATGAAAAACTGTTTTTT. It translates to CSVEDFSTATNEKLFF.

Points on this clonotype: Compared with germline, one end of the junction differs, possibly owing to a read error. The V call is TRBV7-2, the J call TRBJ2-7, with D possibly being TRBD1 (5 bases). The CDR3 runs to 8 residues. CDR1 is SGHTA and CDR2 is FQGNSA in the germline V gene. DNA of the CDR3: TGTGCCAGCAGCAAAAGGGGCTTC. It translates to CASSKRGF.

This chain joins TRBV30 and TRBJ1-1; D ambiguous. The germline CDR1 and CDR2 sequences are GTSNPN and SVGIG (reference sequence). The length of the CDR3 is 14 residues. The V and J ends lost 0 bases and 4 bases respectively, with 12 bases between them. The DNA for the CDR3 is TGTGCCTGGAGTGTGGAAGGTGTGGCCACTGAAGCTTTCTTT. It is translated as CAWSVEGVATEAFF.

The chain uses TRBV24-1 and TRBJ1-5; D uncertain. Germline CDR1 and CDR2: KGHDR and SFDVKD. The CDR3 is 12 residues long. V was trimmed by 4 bases and J by 7 bases, leaving 7 bases between them. This CDR3 reads CATSERGQPQHF. CDR3 in DNA: TGTGCCACCAGTGAACGTGGACAGCCCCAGCATTTT.

V and J are TRBV20-1 and TRBJ1-2; no clear D. Germline CDR1 is DFQATT and CDR2 is SNEGSKA (reference sequence). V lost 4 bases, J lost 3 bases, and 27 bases lay in between. The length of the CDR3 is 18 residues. CDR3 loop: CSAIGLGLYEQSDYGYTF. CDR3 in DNA: TGCAGTGCTATCGGACTAGGTCTCTACGAGCAGAGTGACTATGGCTACACCTTC.

This clonotype was detected ten times or more. V usage is TRBV20-1 and J usage is TRBJ1-5; a possible D gene is TRBD1 (5 bases). Per germline, CDR1 DFQATT and CDR2 SNEGSKA (reference sequence). The CDR3 consists of 12 residues. V was pared by 4 bases and J by 9 bases, with 13 bases between. The CDR3 region has the DNA TGCAGTGCTAAGGGGACGCAGGGGCCCCAGCATTTT. Translated: CSAKGTQGPQHF.